The text below deals with one T cell receptor (beta chain). The sample originates from a study of T cell changes during pregnancy in multiple sclerosis. Produced via immunoSEQ multiplex PCR; TCRdb's table is partial and in-frame only. The sample contains about 63,000 clones, 80% to 95% of which appear only once. Per germline, CDR1 MDHEN and CDR2 SYDVKM. This CDR3 spans 14 amino acids. V was clipped by 10 bases and J by 0 bases, with 16 bases between them. The TCR originated in a female donor with multiple sclerosis, enrolled in a pregnancy study. Sequences were derived from CD8+ T cells from peripheral blood mononuclear cells, sampled in the second trimester of pregnancy. V and J are TRBV28 and TRBJ2-7, with D perhaps TRBD1 (5 bases). The CDR3 reads CATLGHLSSYEQYF. The CDR3 nucleotides are TGTGCCACGCTCGGACACCTTTCCTCCTACGAGCAGTACTTC.